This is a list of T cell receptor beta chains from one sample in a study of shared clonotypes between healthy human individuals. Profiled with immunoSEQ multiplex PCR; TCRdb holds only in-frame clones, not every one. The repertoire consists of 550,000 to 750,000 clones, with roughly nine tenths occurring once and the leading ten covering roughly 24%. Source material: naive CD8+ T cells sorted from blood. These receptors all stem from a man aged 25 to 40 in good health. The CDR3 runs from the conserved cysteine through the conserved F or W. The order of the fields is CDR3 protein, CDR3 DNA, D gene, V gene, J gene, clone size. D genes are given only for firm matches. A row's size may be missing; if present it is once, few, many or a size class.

CDR3: CASSLKYISSYEQYF
DNA: TGTGCCAGCAGTCTCAAATACATAAGCTCCTACGAGCAGTACTTC
D: -
V: TRBV21-1
J: TRBJ2-7
size: -

CDR3: CASSWSGNYEQYF
DNA: TGTGCCAGTAGTTGGAGCGGGAATTACGAGCAGTACTTC
D: TRBD2
V: TRBV19
J: TRBJ2-7
size: -

CDR3: CASSLGHSPNGETQYF
DNA: TGTGCCAGCAGCTTAGGGCATAGCCCTAATGGGGAGACCCAGTACTTC
D: -
V: TRBV7-2
J: TRBJ2-5
size: -

CDR3: CASHITGTGNFRQPQHF
DNA: TGTGCCAGTCATATAACTGGGACAGGGAATTTTCGTCAGCCCCAGCATTTT
D: TRBD1
V: TRBV19
J: TRBJ1-5
size: -

CDR3: CASSYSLYNEQFF
DNA: TGTGCCAGCAGTTACTCACTCTACAATGAGCAGTTCTTC
D: -
V: TRBV6-5
J: TRBJ2-1
size: -

CDR3: CASSRDRGFQPQHF
DNA: TGTGCCAGCAGTCGGGACAGGGGTTTTCAGCCCCAGCATTTT
D: TRBD1
V: TRBV6-5
J: TRBJ1-5
size: -

CDR3: CASSITGTGPYEQYF
DNA: TGTGCCAGCAGTATTACCGGGACAGGCCCCTACGAGCAGTACTTC
D: TRBD1
V: TRBV28
J: TRBJ2-7
size: -

CDR3: CASSLYPVGAYEQYF
DNA: TGTGCCAGCAGTTTATACCCGGTTGGGGCCTACGAGCAGTACTTC
D: -
V: TRBV27
J: TRBJ2-7
size: -

CDR3: CASSLYGTDAYEQYF
DNA: TGCGCCAGCAGCTTGTACGGGACTGATGCCTACGAGCAGTACTTC
D: -
V: TRBV5-1
J: TRBJ2-7
size: once

CDR3: CASSLQGWTEAFF
DNA: TGTGCCAGCAGTTTACAGGGTTGGACTGAAGCTTTCTTT
D: -
V: TRBV27
J: TRBJ1-1
size: few

CDR3: CASSPPGSVNTEAFF
DNA: TGTGCCAGCAGCCCCCCGGGGTCGGTTAACACTGAAGCTTTCTTT
D: -
V: TRBV5-5
J: TRBJ1-1
size: -

CDR3: CASSYDVVLPQHF
DNA: TGTGCCAGCAGTTATGACGTAGTCCTGCCCCAGCATTTT
D: -
V: TRBV11-2
J: TRBJ1-5
size: -

CDR3: CAWSVLGPSTDTQYF
DNA: TGTGCCTGGAGTGTTCTGGGGCCCAGCACAGATACGCAGTATTTT
D: -
V: TRBV30
J: TRBJ2-3
size: -

CDR3: CASSYRTGETQYF
DNA: TGCGCCAGCAGCTACCGGACAGGAGAGACCCAGTACTTC
D: TRBD1
V: TRBV4-3
J: TRBJ2-5
size: -

CDR3: CATSSPGRNEQFF
DNA: TGTGCCACCAGCAGTCCCGGTAGGAATGAGCAGTTCTTC
D: -
V: TRBV15
J: TRBJ2-1
size: -

CDR3: CASSINLAGVGGNEQFF
DNA: TGTGCCAGTAGTATAAACCTAGCGGGAGTAGGTGGCAATGAGCAGTTCTTC
D: TRBD2
V: TRBV19
J: TRBJ2-1
size: -

CDR3: CASSDSLLAGEETQYF
DNA: TGCGCCAGCAGTGACAGTCTACTAGCGGGAGAAGAGACCCAGTACTTC
D: TRBD2
V: TRBV10-1
J: TRBJ2-5
size: -

CDR3: CASTGVAESYEQYF
DNA: TGTGCCAGCACCGGGGTAGCGGAATCCTACGAGCAGTACTTC
D: -
V: TRBV6-6
J: TRBJ2-7
size: -

CDR3: CASSSTGTGGYNEQFF
DNA: TGTGCCAGCAGCTCGACCGGGACAGGGGGTTACAATGAGCAGTTCTTC
D: TRBD1
V: TRBV7-6
J: TRBJ2-1
size: -

CDR3: CASSLWVTEGYTF
DNA: TGTGCCAGCAGTTTATGGGTGACTGAAGGCTACACCTTC
D: -
V: TRBV28
J: TRBJ1-2
size: -

CDR3: CASSLGGYEQYF
DNA: TGTGCCAGCAGTTTAGGGGGTTACGAGCAGTACTTC
D: -
V: TRBV28
J: TRBJ2-7
size: -

CDR3: CASSEGQGGTDTQYF
DNA: TGTGCCAGCAGCGAAGGACAGGGAGGCACAGATACGCAGTATTTT
D: TRBD1
V: TRBV5-8
J: TRBJ2-3
size: -

CDR3: CASSLDLRVSSYNEQFF
DNA: TGTGCCAGCAGTTTGGACCTGAGGGTGAGCTCCTACAATGAGCAGTTCTTC
D: -
V: TRBV28
J: TRBJ2-1
size: few

CDR3: CASSLVPAENTGELFF
DNA: TGTGCCAGCAGCTTAGTTCCAGCGGAGAACACCGGGGAGCTGTTTTTT
D: -
V: TRBV11-3
J: TRBJ2-2
size: -

CDR3: CASKAREKQGELFF
DNA: TGTGCCAGCAAGGCCAGGGAAAAGCAGGGGGAGCTGTTTTTT
D: -
V: TRBV27
J: TRBJ2-2
size: -

CDR3: CASRPNHVGPQHF
DNA: TGTGCCAGTCGTCCGAATCACGTCGGGCCCCAGCATTTT
D: -
V: TRBV28
J: TRBJ1-5
size: -

CDR3: CASSMDIATDTQYF
DNA: TGTGCCAGCAGCATGGACATAGCCACAGATACGCAGTATTTT
D: -
V: TRBV13
J: TRBJ2-3
size: -

CDR3: CASSPMVHEQYF
DNA: TGTGCCAGCAGCCCGATGGTCCACGAGCAGTACTTC
D: -
V: TRBV7-8
J: TRBJ2-7
size: -

CDR3: CASSEGQGDYEQYF
DNA: TGTGCCAGCAGCGAAGGACAGGGTGACTACGAGCAGTACTTC
D: TRBD1
V: TRBV9
J: TRBJ2-7
size: -

CDR3: CASSEGLEVEQFF
DNA: TGTGCCAGCAGCGAGGGACTAGAGGTCGAGCAGTTCTTC
D: TRBD2
V: TRBV11-2
J: TRBJ2-1
size: -

CDR3: CASSDGETQYF
DNA: TGTGCCAGCAGCGATGGTGAGACCCAGTACTTC
D: -
V: TRBV9
J: TRBJ2-5
size: -

CDR3: CSVGNNEQFF
DNA: TGCAGCGTTGGTAACAATGAGCAGTTCTTC
D: -
V: TRBV29-1
J: TRBJ2-1
size: -

CDR3: CASTNPGEQYF
DNA: TGTGCCAGCACCAACCCTGGGGAGCAGTACTTC
D: -
V: TRBV6-1
J: TRBJ2-7
size: -

CDR3: CASSPKELFF
DNA: TGTGCCAGCAGTCCTAAGGAGCTGTTTTTT
D: -
V: TRBV7-9
J: TRBJ2-2
size: once

CDR3: CASSLARAGIQETQYF
DNA: TGTGCCAGCAGCTTAGCGCGAGCGGGCATCCAAGAGACCCAGTACTTC
D: -
V: TRBV7-9
J: TRBJ2-5
size: once

CDR3: CASSRTSGRVNNEQFF
DNA: TGTGCCAGCTCGCGGACTAGCGGGAGGGTCAACAATGAGCAGTTCTTC
D: TRBD2
V: TRBV2
J: TRBJ2-1
size: -

CDR3: CASSPRSGARYF
DNA: TGTGCCAGCAGTCCTCGATCCGGGGCCCGCTACTTC
D: -
V: TRBV27
J: TRBJ2-4
size: -

CDR3: CASQGRQGETEAFF
DNA: TGCGCCAGCCAAGGGAGGCAGGGAGAAACTGAAGCTTTCTTT
D: -
V: TRBV4-1
J: TRBJ1-1
size: -

CDR3: CASSQNPSGSSYEQYF
DNA: TGCGCCAGCAGCCAAAATCCTAGCGGGAGCAGCTACGAGCAGTACTTC
D: TRBD2
V: TRBV4-1
J: TRBJ2-7
size: -

CDR3: CASSSTTSGRVTDTQYF
DNA: TGTGCCAGCAGCTCCACGACTAGCGGGAGAGTCACAGATACGCAGTATTTT
D: TRBD2
V: TRBV7-2
J: TRBJ2-3
size: -

CDR3: CASSESPVVNTEAFF
DNA: TGCGCCAGCAGTGAGTCGCCAGTTGTGAACACTGAAGCTTTCTTT
D: -
V: TRBV10-2
J: TRBJ1-1
size: -

CDR3: CASSQDRALAGGPPSDTQYF
DNA: TGCGCCAGCAGCCAAGATAGGGCACTAGCGGGAGGGCCGCCCTCAGATACGCAGTATTTT
D: TRBD2
V: TRBV4-3
J: TRBJ2-3
size: -

CDR3: CATWTILEQYF
DNA: TGTGCCACCTGGACTATCCTAGAGCAGTACTTC
D: -
V: TRBV7-9
J: TRBJ2-7
size: once

CDR3: CSVPGLAVAGELFF
DNA: TGCAGCGTTCCGGGACTAGCGGTTGCCGGGGAGCTGTTTTTT
D: TRBD2
V: TRBV29-1
J: TRBJ2-2
size: -

CDR3: CASSQERRRDYYGYTF
DNA: TGCGCCAGCAGCCAAGAAAGGCGCAGGGACTACTATGGCTACACCTTC
D: -
V: TRBV4-3
J: TRBJ1-2
size: -

CDR3: CAISESTGEINEQFF
DNA: TGTGCCATCAGTGAGTCAACAGGGGAGATCAATGAGCAGTTCTTC
D: TRBD1
V: TRBV10-3
J: TRBJ2-1
size: -

CDR3: CASSVRGRGPGIYEQYF
DNA: TGTGCCAGCAGCGTAAGAGGCAGGGGGCCGGGTATCTACGAGCAGTACTTC
D: TRBD1
V: TRBV7-9
J: TRBJ2-7
size: -

CDR3: CASSEYRGEQPQHF
DNA: TGTGCCAGCAGTGAATACAGGGGGGAACAGCCCCAGCATTTT
D: TRBD1
V: TRBV6-1
J: TRBJ1-5
size: -

CDR3: CASGLVILTEQYF
DNA: TGTGCTAGTGGTTTGGTAATCCTGACCGAGCAGTACTTC
D: -
V: TRBV12-5
J: TRBJ2-7
size: -

CDR3: CSVEGLAGGLGEQFF
DNA: TGCAGCGTTGAAGGACTAGCGGGAGGTCTCGGTGAGCAGTTCTTC
D: TRBD2
V: TRBV29-1
J: TRBJ2-1
size: -

CDR3: CARGTSGGVHEQYF
DNA: TGTGCCAGGGGGACTAGCGGGGGAGTCCACGAGCAGTACTTC
D: TRBD2
V: TRBV2
J: TRBJ2-7
size: -

CDR3: CASSLKGTAYEQYF
DNA: TGTGCCAGCAGCTTAAAAGGGACAGCCTACGAGCAGTACTTC
D: TRBD1
V: TRBV7-6
J: TRBJ2-7
size: once

CDR3: CASSLDRASGSLGTDTQYF
DNA: TGTGCCAGCAGCTTAGATAGGGCTAGCGGGAGCCTAGGCACAGATACGCAGTATTTT
D: TRBD2
V: TRBV11-2
J: TRBJ2-3
size: -